This entry features one T cell receptor (beta chain) sequence. Its cognate antigen has yet to be identified. Per-base quality was not reported, and no clone a single base away is much larger than it. CDR1 and CDR2, looked up from the germline V gene, are MNHNS and SASEGT. Clipping removes 2 bases from V and 5 bases from J, with 5 as the unmatched junction base count. The CDR3 covers 15 residues, taking in both the cysteine and the phenylalanine. The kept DNA is CDR3 alone, 45 bases in frame from the first base. The data belong to a study of cytomegalovirus exposure and HLA in healthy donors (dated by TCRdb to about 2017). Some background on the complete study: In an earlier analysis of around 540 of the donors, 276 Gb of sequence data and approximately 100 million unique TCR beta sequences from about 179 million T cells were reported. About 280 gigabases of sequencing data and approximately 93 million unique TCR sequences were included in an early release covering about 700 HLA-typed donors. Of the roughly 400 genotyped donors, approximately 82% fell in the genetic ancestry cluster associated with self-reported Caucasian donors. The aim of the study was to test whether cataloging public T cell receptors could identify signatures of past pathogen exposure. The study used immunosequencing to profile the T cell repertoires of under 700 subjects and linked those repertoires to cytomegalovirus serostatus. Along with the approximately 700-subject first cohort, a separate validation cohort of over a hundred different subjects was used. To predict cytomegalovirus infection status, the study combined high-throughput TCR immunosequencing, statistical association of individual TCRs with disease status, and machine learning. To study patterns of TCR occurrence, a later analysis re-analyzed previously published TCR beta repertoires from 650 to 750 donors and added high-resolution HLA genotyping. The later analysis used no new phenotypic data to find candidate immune exposures, relying instead on TCR beta sequences and their occurrence across donors. An earlier analysis of approximately 500 of the donors applied high-throughput TCR beta sequencing to assess whether each TCR beta V gene segment acted as functional or pseudogenic. Alongside the repertoire data, information on donor age, sex, ethnicity and CMV serostatus was compiled. A later genetic analysis took genome-wide SNP genotypes for about three fifths of the roughly 670 donors and used that subset as a discovery cohort. Every repertoire in the discovery cohort had been generated on one and the same sequencing platform. HLA typing covered class I and class II loci at four-digit resolution. Typing coverage differed by locus: A, B, C, DRB1 and DQB1 were typed in roughly 629-640 donors, DQA1 in 522, DPA1 in 600 to 610, and DPB1 in 450 to 480. Roughly 5 DR-DQ haplotypes were treated as single units for association and clustering because of strong linkage in the cohort. Across some 400 genotyped donors of the cohort, an average of roughly 250,000 unique TCR beta nucleotide sequences per donor were sequenced, and roughly 20% of those sequences were non-productive. The paper as a whole reports these results and caveats: A further reported finding was that TCR beta sequences accurately predicted the HLA-A and HLA-B alleles for most subjects in the first cohort. In an earlier analysis of about 550 of the donors, most TCR beta V segments were observed in productive rearrangements about 90% or about 30% of the time, broadly matching IMGT annotations. According to a later analysis, TCR association rates differed among HLA loci, with DRB1 alleles showing the most associated TCRs and HLA-C alleles showing the fewest. A later analysis reported that several top co-occurrence clusters appeared linked to parvovirus B19, influenza, CMV and Epstein-Barr virus. A later analysis found that HLA-associated TCR beta chains were more clonally expanded and had lower generation probabilities than equally common non-associated chains. V-gene and J-gene trimming of TCR beta chains was associated with a missense DCLRE1C variant in a later genetic analysis, and the association was replicated in an independent cohort. Compared with the approximately 670-donor mean, donors in an Asian-associated ancestry cluster had fewer N-insertions in productive TCRs, according to a later genetic analysis. A few of the identified cytomegalovirus-associated TCR beta chains were confirmed in vitro to be specific for cytomegalovirus antigens. The classifier was reported to diagnose cytomegalovirus status with high specificity and sensitivity in both the original cohort and the validation cohort. CMV serostatus was the only immune exposure information available for the cohort. The presence/absence analyses assumed that sequencing depth was roughly uniform across donors, and that assumption may not be true. Correlated functional status among segregating V segments might reflect linkage disequilibrium, but an unknown experimental factor could not be ruled out. The earlier analysis of 587 of the donors excluded some 15 rarely observed V segments, including chromosome 9 orphons, because counts were too low. The study listed around 160 TCR beta chains as associated with cytomegalovirus. Because some donors lacked HLA typing at each locus, the association tests relied only on the typed subset. Most TCR sequences were observed very rarely across donors, whereas some public TCRs were present in many individuals. The authors suggested that the approach could potentially be extended to other disease states and immunological phenotypes. A group of highly shared sequence variants was considered likely to be a technical artifact of the sequencing pipeline. Most CMV-associated TCR beta chains appeared to be HLA-restricted in a later analysis, and the HLA associations seemed to be driven largely by CMV exposure. Because the 87-base-pair reads could not distinguish some IMGT-functional V segments, including TRBV6-2 and TRBV6-3, those segments were excluded. Specific HLA alleles were associated with 16,951 TCR beta sequences at a false discovery rate of 0.05 in a later analysis. Strong co-occurrence of HLA alleles, especially DR and DQ, made assigning TCR associations to individual alleles difficult. The cohort was sequenced for TCR beta chains only, and without alpha or paired-chain data the features that could be detected were limited.

In total, approximately 690 healthy bone marrow donors made up the cohort. All cohort members were sampled while nominally healthy, although unrecorded immune exposures were likely present. The donor tested CMV seronegative, placing the donor among the 350 or so seronegative members of the cohort. Every donor gave a peripheral blood sample, and the peripheral blood mononuclear cells from that sample were used for TCR beta sequencing. Genomic DNA was extracted from the blood cell samples with the Qiagen DNeasy Blood Extraction Kit. The library was produced with the immunoSEQ multiplex PCR assay. For the multiplex PCR, a mixture combining 60 forward primers for TCR Vbeta segments and 13 reverse primers for TCR Jbeta segments was used. The CDR3 region of rearranged TCR beta genes was amplified from genomic DNA by a multiplex PCR assay. Amplified TCR beta libraries were sequenced as 87-base-pair reads on the Illumina HiSeq System. In the authors' own workflow: A later analysis tallied tens of millions of unique TCR beta chains across the 700 or so repertoires, and approximately 12 million of those chains were shared by two or more donors. A nearest-neighbor algorithm error-corrected the raw reads and collapsed the reads into unique sequences, merging closely related sequences to remove PCR and sequencing errors. Alignment of CDR3 sequences to IMGT reference sequences was used to assign V, D and J gene segments. Each retained sequence needed at least a six-nucleotide match to both a V gene segment and a J gene segment. Rearrangements were called productive when the CDR3 lacked stop codons and stayed in frame with V and J; all others were non-productive. Following IMGT convention, CDR3 was defined as the stretch from the second conserved V-encoded cysteine to the conserved J-encoded phenylalanine. The earlier analysis of 587 of the donors excluded any sequence lacking an unambiguous match to a single V gene segment. In an earlier analysis of several hundred of the donors, a V segment was called functional when productive rearrangements were above 56.7%, and segregating when the standard deviation between donors exceeded 5%. A statistical classification framework was developed to diagnose cytomegalovirus status using the catalog of TCR beta chain sequences. V and J gene assignment, in a later analysis, came from comparing TCR nucleotide sequences with IMGT/GENE-DB human TR gene sequences. The TCRdist pipeline was used in a later analysis to assign CDR3 sequences and most-parsimonious VDJ recombination scenarios. In a later analysis, every TCR beta chain was defined by the combination of its CDR3 amino acid sequence and its V-gene family, and reads without a unique V-gene family were dropped. A later analysis removed 450 to 600 highly shared, low-generation-probability nucleotide sequences to deal with suspected cross-contamination and a sequencing artifact. In a later analysis, a clonal expansion index was calculated for each public chain from normalized within-repertoire ranks of inferred template counts. A later analysis computed generation probabilities with a VDJ recombination model fitted to out-of-frame rearrangements, and checked the results against IGoR. A later analysis scored TCR-TCR, TCR-HLA and TCR-CMV co-occurrence with hypergeometric tests, applying a repertoire-size bias correction to TCR pairs. In a later analysis, false discovery rates were estimated by permuting HLA or CMV assignments 20 times. A later analysis grouped co-occurring TCRs with DBSCAN, adding TCRdist sequence similarity when clustering within HLA-allele-positive subsets. Repertoires with fewer than 30,000 or more than 120,000 public chains were left out of co-occurrence clustering, as were a few repertoires with anomalous nucleotide sharing. In its TCRdb copy, this immuneACCESS table keeps in-frame sequences only and misses some clones. Where compared with another copy, unresolved V genes explain less than half of these, and the others have no known cause. V, J and clone size reflect that table, while D and trimming were determined from the DNA. The sample yields some 60,000 clones; 85% were counted once. The ten largest make up over 8.5% of the sample.

Sequencing was carried out using PBMCs. The rearrangement combines TRBV6-1 with TRBJ2-5; TRBD1 matches 10 bases in the middle. The source of this sequence is a female donor in good health and CMV-seronegative. The CDR3 in this case is CASSESGTGAETQYF. The DNA sequence is TGTGCCAGCAGTGAATCCGGGACAGGGGCCGAGACCCAGTACTTC.